The 31 T cell receptor beta chains reported below all come from one sample, sequenced in a study of blood T cell repertoires in COVID-19. Measured with immunoSEQ multiplex PCR; TCRdb has only the in-frame clones, and not every one. The profile shows 100,000 or so clones, around 87% of them singletons. The sequenced material came from peripheral blood. These receptors originate from a human donor in a cohort sampled during active COVID-19.

The chain links TRBV19 to TRBJ1-2; no clear D gene. This CDR3 spans 13 amino acids. Trimming left V 11 bases short and J 2 bases short, with 15 bases between. The germline V gene encodes CDR1 LNHDA and CDR2 SQIVND (reference sequence). The CDR3 DNA reads as TGTGCCGCCCGAGTTCCAGGAAACTATGGCTACACCTTC. Translation: CAARVPGNYGYTF.

V and J are TRBV7-3 and TRBJ2-1, with 7 bases lining up with TRBD2. After removal of 4 bases from V and 8 bases from J, the junction contained 5 bases not matched to a gene. Germline CDR1 and CDR2: SGHTA and FQGTGA. This CDR3 has 13 amino acids. The CDR3 sequence: CASSSGTNDEQFF. For the CDR3, the DNA is TGTGCCAGCAGCTCCGGGACTAATGATGAGCAGTTCTTC.

The chain joins TRBV5-5 to TRBJ1-2; D is ambiguous. Trimming left V 4 bases short and J 0 bases short, with 13 bases between. In germline, CDR1 is SGHKS, CDR2 YYEKEE (reference sequence). The CDR3 is 15 residues long. CDR3 bases: TGTGCCAGCAGCGTAATAGTAGATGCTAACTATGGCTACACCTTC. Amino acid sequence: CASSVIVDANYGYTF.

The chain couples TRBV28 to TRBJ2-7, with 7 bases matching TRBD2. Per the germline V gene, CDR1 is MDHEN and CDR2 is SYDVKM. J lost 1 base, V lost 3 bases, and 3 bases had no gene match. The CDR3 extends over 14 amino acids. CDR3 coding DNA: TGTGCCAGCAGTTTTACTAGCGTGTCCTACGAGCAGTACTTC. Amino acids: CASSFTSVSYEQYF.

This chain uses TRBV6-5 with TRBJ2-3; D perhaps matches TRBD1 (6 bases). The CDR3 is 14 residues long. Trimming stripped 11 bases from V and 8 bases from J, with 23 bases between. Germline V CDR1 and CDR2: MNHEY, SVGAGI. CDR3 amino acids: CAGNRDIMLGTQYF. For the CDR3, the DNA is TGTGCCGGAAACCGGGACATAATGCTTGGTACGCAGTATTTT.

This chain connects TRBV10-3 to TRBJ2-3; a weak D match, TRBD1 (5 bases). The CDR3 is made up of 12 amino acids. The V gene's germline CDR1 is ENHRY and CDR2 SYGVKD. V was pared by 10 bases and J by 1 base, with 9 bases between. DNA of the CDR3: TGTGCCACCGAACAGGGCACAGATACGCAGTATTTT. It codes for CATEQGTDTQYF.

This sequence joins TRBV10-3 and TRBJ1-1; D is possibly TRBD1 (5 bases). The CDR3 sequence is 20 residues long. V lost 0 bases, J lost 0 bases, and 23 bases lay in between. Per the germline V gene, CDR1 is ENHRY and CDR2 is SYGVKD. The CDR3 is CAISESMGTGRGRMNTEAFF. CDR3 DNA: TGTGCCATCAGTGAGTCGATGGGTACAGGCCGCGGTCGAATGAACACTGAAGCTTTCTTT.

This chain connects TRBV28 to TRBJ1-5; D remains ambiguous. The CDR3 sequence is 12 residues long. CDR1 and CDR2 (germline): MDHEN, SYDVKM. Deletions cut 2 bases from V and 6 bases from J, with 5 bases between. The CDR3 sequence is CASSLGSQPQHF. The CDR3 nucleotides are TGTGCCAGCAGTTTAGGTAGTCAGCCCCAGCATTTT.

The chain joins TRBV19 to TRBJ2-1; 8 bases are shared with TRBD2. J was trimmed by 2 bases and V by 5 bases; bases with no gene match: 8. The CDR3 contains 16 residues. Germline CDR1 LNHDA, CDR2 SQIVND (reference sequence). CDR3 sequence: CASSFREREPYNEQFF. The CDR3 nucleotides are TGTGCCAGTAGTTTCCGGGAGCGGGAGCCCTACAATGAGCAGTTCTTC.

The chain links TRBV28 to TRBJ1-2, with D tentatively TRBD1 (5 bases). Germline V lookup: CDR1 MDHEN, CDR2 SYDVKM. V was cut by 2 bases and J by 4 bases, with 11 bases left in between. This CDR3 region has 14 residues. CDR3 residues: CASSLGGEAYGYTF. The CDR3 bases are TGTGCCAGCAGTTTAGGGGGGGAGGCCTATGGCTACACCTTC.

The genes are TRBV12-3 or TRBV12-4 and TRBJ2-7, with D unresolved. The length of the CDR3 is 12 residues. Deletions cut 8 bases from V and 7 bases from J, with 15 bases between. The CDR3 is CASRNRVKEQYF. The CDR3 nucleotides are TGTGCCAGCCGCAATCGGGTGAAAGAGCAGTACTTC.

The gene calls are TRBV3-1 (or the pseudogene TRBV3-2) and TRBJ1-6; weak D call: TRBD1 (5 bases). With 0 bases removed from V and 12 bases from J, the gap between germline ends came to 12 bases. The CDR3 sequence is 14 residues long. Germline CDR1 LGHDT, CDR2 YNNKEL (reference sequence). CDR3 sequence: CASSQDYTGGPLHF. The DNA for the CDR3 is TGTGCCAGCAGCCAAGATTATACCGGGGGACCCCTCCACTTT.

In nucleotides, the CDR3 is TGTGCCAGCAGCTTCGGGGGTACGCAGTATTTT. Protein sequence: CASSFGGTQYF. This chain connects TRBV11-3 to TRBJ2-3; possibly TRBD2 for D (6 bases). The CDR3 covers 11 residues. V was shortened by 3 bases and J by 8 bases, with 6 bases between the two germline ends. CDR1 and CDR2 (germline): SGHNT, YENEEA. Variable domain in full (rest from reference TRBV11-3 and TRBJ2-3): EAGVVQSPRYKIIEKKQPVAFWCNPISGHNTLYWYLQNLGQGPELLIRYENEEAVDDSQLPKDRFSAERLKGVDSTLKIQPAELGDSAVYLCASSFGGTQYFGPGTRLTVL.

This chain uses TRBV29-1 with TRBJ2-1, with a weak D call TRBD1 (6 bases). The CDR3 loop spans 14 amino acids. V was pared by 2 bases and J by 6 bases, with 14 bases between. From germline, CDR1 is SQVTM and CDR2 ANQGSEA. The CDR3 nucleotides read TGCAGCGTTGAAAGCAGGGGTGTCTCCAATGAGCAGTTCTTC. This sequence encodes CSVESRGVSNEQFF.

This clone appeared a single time. The V call is TRBV19, the J call TRBJ2-7; 8 bases fit TRBD1. Trimming took 3 bases from V and 6 from J; bases not matched to a gene: 13. The germline V gene has CDR1 LNHDA and CDR2 SQIVND (reference sequence). The CDR3 covers 16 residues. The CDR3 loop is CASSITRTGKVVEQYF. As DNA, the CDR3 is TGTGCCAGTAGTATCACGAGGACAGGGAAAGTGGTCGAGCAGTACTTC.

The CDR3 nucleotides are TGTGCCAGCAGCTTAGAGTGGACTAGCGGGATCGGAGAGACCCAGTACTTC. Its protein is CASSLEWTSGIGETQYF. The chain recombines TRBV11-3 with TRBJ2-5, with 12 positions matching TRBD2. This CDR3 comprises 17 residues. With V trimmed by 0 bases and J by 4 bases, 6 bases remained unmatched. Germline V gene sequence: CDR1 SGHNT, CDR2 YENEEA.

V is TRBV19 and J is TRBJ2-3, with TRBD1 as a possible D gene (5 bases). This CDR3 region has 16 residues. Trimming took off 5 bases at V and 0 bases at J, with 15 bases between the two ends. Germline loops: CDR1 LNHDA, CDR2 SQIVND (reference sequence). CDR3 DNA sequence: TGTGCCAGTAGTGCCGACAGAATAGATAGCACAGATACGCAGTATTTT. Encoded protein: CASSADRIDSTDTQYF.

This clone was seen a handful of times. V usage is TRBV5-1 and J usage is TRBJ1-2; 10 positions match TRBD1. CDR1 is SGHRS and CDR2 is YFSETQ in the germline V gene. The CDR3 is 13 amino acids. V gave up 4 bases and J gave up 8 bases; unmatched junction bases: 5. The CDR3: CASSAGQGSGYTF. The DNA for the CDR3 is TGCGCCAGCAGCGCGGGACAGGGGAGCGGCTACACCTTC.

The V and J genes are TRBV3-1 (or the pseudogene TRBV3-2) and TRBJ2-1; 7 bases map to TRBD2. Trimming at V came to 1 base and at J to 10 bases, leaving 16 bases not matched to a gene. There are 17 residues in the CDR3. CDR1 and CDR2 (germline): LGHDT, YNNKEL (reference sequence). The CDR3 protein is CASSQGPRGLGPGEQFF. CDR3 bases: TGTGCCAGCAGCCAAGGGCCGAGAGGACTAGGTCCCGGAGAGCAGTTCTTC.

The chain uses TRBV5-1 and TRBJ2-3; 14 bases line up with TRBD2. The CDR3 runs to 17 residues. Looked up from germline, CDR1 is SGHRS and CDR2 is YFSETQ. V lost 4 bases, J lost 2 bases, and 6 bases stayed unmatched. CDR3 sequence (DNA): TGCGCCAGCAGCCACGGACTAGCGGGAGGATTCACAGATACGCAGTATTTT. As protein: CASSHGLAGGFTDTQYF. Together with reference TRBV5-1 and TRBJ2-3, the CDR3 gives the full variable domain: KAGVTQTPRYLIKTRGQQVTLSCSPISGHRSVSWYQQTPGQGLQFLFEYFSETQRNKGNFPGRFSGRQFSNSRSEMNVSTLELGDSALYLCASSHGLAGGFTDTQYFGPGTRLTVL.

The V and J genes are TRBV24-1 and TRBJ2-4; 9 bases align to TRBD1. Per germline, CDR1 KGHDR and CDR2 SFDVKD. The CDR3 runs 12 residues. V lost 5 bases, J lost 13 bases, and 5 bases stayed unmatched. DNA of the CDR3: TGTGCCACCAGTGGCCCCGGGACAGGGCAGTACTTC. This sequence encodes CATSGPGTGQYF.

This rearrangement joins TRBV5-8 to TRBJ1-2; D gene ambiguous. Between the trimmed V and J ends, which lost 1 base and 4 bases, there was a span of 20 bases. There are 17 residues in the CDR3. Germline CDR1 is SGHTS and CDR2 is YDEGEE. CDR3 nucleotides: TGTGCCAGCAGCTTGAAACTCCGGAGTTGGGTTTCCTATGGCTACACCTTC. Translating it yields CASSLKLRSWVSYGYTF.

This clone was counted a few times. The chain employs TRBV5-1 and TRBJ2-7; 8 nucleotides match TRBD2. The V gene's germline CDR1 is SGHRS and CDR2 YFSETQ. Trimming at V came to 5 bases and at J to 1 base, leaving 5 bases not matched to a gene. The CDR3 totals 14 residues. CDR3 loop: CASRLADSSYEQYF. The CDR3 coding sequence is TGCGCCAGCAGACTAGCGGATTCGTCCTACGAGCAGTACTTC. Full variable domain (remainder filled in from reference TRBV5-1 and TRBJ2-7): KAGVTQTPRYLIKTRGQQVTLSCSPISGHRSVSWYQQTPGQGLQFLFEYFSETQRNKGNFPGRFSGRQFSNSRSEMNVSTLELGDSALYLCASRLADSSYEQYFGPGTRLTVT.

The gene calls are TRBV3-1 (or the pseudogene TRBV3-2) and TRBJ1-4, with TRBD1 identical over 8 bases. Germline CDR1 LGHDT, CDR2 YNNKEL (reference sequence). The length of the CDR3 is 14 residues. V lost 2 bases and J lost 6; bases outside the gene matches: 2. The CDR3 is CASSQMGQDEKLFF. CDR3 DNA sequence: TGTGCCAGCAGCCAAATGGGACAGGATGAAAAACTGTTTTTT.

The DNA for the CDR3 is TGTGCCAGCAGGGAGGTTTGGGGTAACCAGCCCCAGCATTTT. Amino acids: CASREVWGNQPQHF. The rearrangement joins TRBV27 to TRBJ1-5; D ambiguous. Germline loops: CDR1 MNHEY, CDR2 SMNVEV (reference sequence). CDR3 length: 14 residues. The V and J ends lost 6 bases and 7 bases respectively, with 16 bases between them.

The CDR3 spells CATSRGPEADYEQYF. The CDR3 DNA reads TGTGCCACCAGCAGAGGCCCCGAGGCCGACTACGAGCAGTACTTC. The V gene is TRBV15, the J gene TRBJ2-7; D not certain. The V end was cut by 1 base, the J end by 3 bases, with 13 bases between. CDR3 size: 15 residues. Germline V gene data show CDR1 as LNHNV and CDR2 as YYDKDF (reference sequence).

The V gene is TRBV13, the J gene TRBJ2-7; D possibly corresponds to TRBD1 (8 bases). The V and J ends lost 5 bases and 6 bases respectively, with 14 bases between them. The germline V gene encodes CDR1 PRHDT and CDR2 FYEKMQ (reference sequence). There are 13 residues in the CDR3. CDR3 nucleotide sequence: TGTGCCAGCAGCGGGTACAGGGGGGGCGAGCAGTACTTC. It encodes CASSGYRGGEQYF.

The chain links TRBV27 to TRBJ2-2; 12 bases fit TRBD1. The CDR3 covers 20 residues. Per germline, CDR1 MNHEY and CDR2 SMNVEV (reference sequence). J gave up 3 bases and V 3 bases, and 14 bases lay outside the gene matches. This CDR3 reads CASSFRGGQGAPRDTGELFF. The DNA for the CDR3 is TGTGCCAGCAGTTTTAGGGGGGGACAGGGGGCGCCCCGGGACACCGGGGAGCTGTTTTTT.

This sequence joins TRBV7-2 and TRBJ2-5; D is uncertain. Trimming left V 5 bases short and J 7 bases short, with 11 bases between. Germline assignment: CDR1 SGHTA and CDR2 FQGNSA. This CDR3 is built from 12 residues. CDR3 sequence reads: CASSLSHRTQYF. Here the CDR3 DNA reads TGTGCCAGCAGCCTTAGCCATAGGACCCAGTACTTC.

There are a few counts of this clone. The rearrangement joins TRBV13 to TRBJ2-7; D is possibly TRBD1 (5 bases). V gave up 2 bases and J gave up 6 bases, with 8 bases separating them. Germline V gives CDR1 PRHDT, CDR2 FYEKMQ (reference sequence). This CDR3 region has 12 residues. The CDR3 DNA follows: TGTGCCAGCAGCTTAAGAAGGGGCGAGCAGTACTTC. It encodes CASSLRRGEQYF.

This clone showed up just a few times. The V call is TRBV11-3, the J call TRBJ2-1; 10 bases line up with TRBD2. J gave up 8 bases and V 5 bases, and 15 bases lay outside the gene matches. This CDR3 has 17 amino acids. Germline V gives CDR1 SGHNT, CDR2 YENEEA. CDR3 sequence (DNA): TGTGCCAGCAGCCCGCGGAGGGCTAGCGGGAGTCCGGATGAGCAGTTCTTC. Translating it yields CASSPRRASGSPDEQFF.